Listed below are T cell receptor beta chains from one sample, sequenced in a study of graft-versus-host responses after intestinal transplantation. Profiling relied on immunoSEQ multiplex PCR, and the TCRdb table lists in-frame clones only, not all of them. Of roughly 99,000 clones listed, under 95% were seen once; the top ten hold around 0.07%. Their antigens remain unidentified. The material sequenced was unstimulated CD8+ T cells sorted from spleen or lymph node cells, taken before transplant. The receptor set was obtained from a human donor who was the organ donor for an intestinal transplant. The CDR3 runs from the conserved cysteine through the conserved F or W. Each record gives: D gene, clone size, V gene, J gene, CDR3 protein, CDR3 DNA. The D gene is left open where the match is weak. The size entry is marked missing in some rows and otherwise reads once, few, many or a size class.

d_call: TRBD2; clone_size: NA; v_call: TRBV27; j_call: TRBJ2-1; cdr3_aa: CASTIAGVNNEQFF; cdr3_nt: TGTGCCAGCACTATAGCGGGAGTAAACAATGAGCAGTTCTTC
d_call: TRBD2; clone_size: NA; v_call: TRBV19; j_call: TRBJ2-3; cdr3_aa: CASSIEGGPDTQYF; cdr3_nt: TGTGCCAGTAGTATTGAGGGAGGGCCAGATACGCAGTATTTT
d_call: TRBD1; clone_size: once; v_call: TRBV5-1; j_call: TRBJ1-1; cdr3_aa: CASSLVDRGYTEAFF; cdr3_nt: TGCGCCAGCAGCTTGGTCGACAGGGGGTATACTGAAGCTTTCTTT
d_call: NA; clone_size: NA; v_call: TRBV19; j_call: TRBJ1-5; cdr3_aa: CASSYSTGNSNQPQHF; cdr3_nt: TGTGCCAGTAGTTATTCGACAGGAAATAGCAATCAGCCCCAGCATTTT
d_call: TRBD1; clone_size: NA; v_call: TRBV13; j_call: TRBJ1-1; cdr3_aa: CASSSGQGGAWNTEAFF; cdr3_nt: TGTGCCAGCAGCTCAGGACAGGGGGGAGCTTGGAACACTGAAGCTTTCTTT
d_call: NA; clone_size: NA; v_call: TRBV6-5; j_call: TRBJ2-1; cdr3_aa: CASSYSDSEQFF; cdr3_nt: TGTGCCAGCAGTTACTCGGATAGCGAGCAGTTCTTC
d_call: TRBD1; clone_size: NA; v_call: TRBV27; j_call: TRBJ2-4; cdr3_aa: CASSLFPGVTGEYF; cdr3_nt: TGTGCCAGCAGTTTATTCCCAGGGGTAACAGGGGAGTACTTC
d_call: NA; clone_size: NA; v_call: TRBV27; j_call: TRBJ2-1; cdr3_aa: CATQTVYNEQFF; cdr3_nt: TGTGCCACCCAGACAGTCTACAATGAGCAGTTCTTC
d_call: NA; clone_size: NA; v_call: TRBV5-1; j_call: TRBJ2-1; cdr3_aa: CASSPGWEIRNEQFF; cdr3_nt: TGCGCCAGCAGCCCGGGGTGGGAAATTAGGAATGAGCAGTTCTTC
d_call: TRBD2; clone_size: NA; v_call: TRBV27; j_call: TRBJ2-1; cdr3_aa: CASSSSGHNEQFF; cdr3_nt: TGTGCCAGCAGTTCTAGCGGCCACAATGAGCAGTTCTTC
d_call: NA; clone_size: NA; v_call: TRBV6-6; j_call: TRBJ2-1; cdr3_aa: CAIARQPPNEQFF; cdr3_nt: TGTGCCATCGCCAGACAGCCACCCAATGAGCAGTTCTTC
d_call: NA; clone_size: NA; v_call: TRBV6-1; j_call: TRBJ1-1; cdr3_aa: CASSGGFGTEAFF; cdr3_nt: TGTGCCAGCAGTGGAGGGTTCGGCACTGAAGCTTTCTTT
d_call: NA; clone_size: few; v_call: TRBV29-1; j_call: TRBJ1-1; cdr3_aa: CSVREVEAFF; cdr3_nt: TGCAGCGTTAGGGAGGTGGAAGCTTTCTTT
d_call: NA; clone_size: NA; v_call: TRBV21-1; j_call: TRBJ1-3; cdr3_aa: CASSKREDGTGICLSGNTIYF; cdr3_nt: TGTGCCAGCAGCAAAAGGGAAGACGGGACAGGGATTTGTCTCTCTGGAAACACCATATATTTT
d_call: NA; clone_size: NA; v_call: TRBV30; j_call: TRBJ1-1; cdr3_aa: CAWSLGAGNTEAFF; cdr3_nt: TGTGCCTGGAGCCTGGGGGCGGGGAACACTGAAGCTTTCTTT
d_call: TRBD1; clone_size: NA; v_call: TRBV29-1; j_call: TRBJ1-6; cdr3_aa: CSDASVPGGLKSPLHF; cdr3_nt: TGCAGCGACGCTAGCGTCCCAGGGGGCCTGAAATCACCCCTCCACTTT
d_call: TRBD1; clone_size: NA; v_call: TRBV28; j_call: TRBJ2-7; cdr3_aa: CASQTPNRGFSYEQYF; cdr3_nt: TGTGCCAGCCAAACGCCGAACAGGGGGTTTTCCTACGAGCAGTACTTC
d_call: TRBD1; clone_size: NA; v_call: TRBV9; j_call: TRBJ2-3; cdr3_aa: CASSVDLGQGMTDTQYF; cdr3_nt: TGTGCCAGCAGCGTAGACCTGGGACAGGGGATGACAGATACGCAGTATTTT
d_call: TRBD2; clone_size: NA; v_call: TRBV6-4; j_call: TRBJ2-5; cdr3_aa: CASSPPPGNSGRWETQYF; cdr3_nt: TGTGCCAGCAGTCCCCCGCCCGGGAATAGCGGGAGATGGGAGACCCAGTACTTC
d_call: NA; clone_size: NA; v_call: TRBV11-3; j_call: TRBJ1-1; cdr3_aa: CASGIGVIEAFF; cdr3_nt: TGTGCCAGCGGAATCGGGGTAATTGAAGCTTTCTTT
d_call: NA; clone_size: NA; v_call: TRBV28; j_call: TRBJ1-5; cdr3_aa: CASSLLNLWARQPQHF; cdr3_nt: TGTGCCAGCAGTTTATTAAATCTTTGGGCCAGGCAGCCCCAGCATTTT
d_call: NA; clone_size: NA; v_call: TRBV5-5; j_call: TRBJ2-3; cdr3_aa: CASSLVTGSPTDTQYF; cdr3_nt: TGTGCCAGCAGCTTGGTTACAGGATCACCCACAGATACGCAGTATTTT
d_call: TRBD2; clone_size: NA; v_call: TRBV14; j_call: TRBJ2-1; cdr3_aa: CASSQAGGPEQFF; cdr3_nt: TGTGCCAGCAGCCAAGCGGGGGGGCCTGAGCAGTTCTTC
d_call: NA; clone_size: NA; v_call: TRBV7-6; j_call: TRBJ1-2; cdr3_aa: CASSSYDRPYGYTF; cdr3_nt: TGTGCCAGCAGCTCCTATGACAGGCCCTATGGCTACACCTTC
d_call: TRBD2; clone_size: NA; v_call: TRBV7-3; j_call: TRBJ2-1; cdr3_aa: CASSLVAGVFNEQFF; cdr3_nt: TGTGCCAGCAGCTTAGTAGCGGGAGTTTTCAATGAGCAGTTCTTC
d_call: NA; clone_size: NA; v_call: TRBV7-9; j_call: TRBJ2-5; cdr3_aa: CASSLQETQYF; cdr3_nt: TGTGCCAGCAGCCTCCAAGAGACCCAGTACTTC
d_call: NA; clone_size: NA; v_call: TRBV2; j_call: TRBJ1-2; cdr3_aa: CASSDRWNYGYTF; cdr3_nt: TGTGCCAGCAGTGATCGGTGGAACTATGGCTACACCTTC
d_call: NA; clone_size: NA; v_call: TRBV9; j_call: TRBJ2-3; cdr3_aa: CASSGEGVGTDTQYF; cdr3_nt: TGTGCCAGCAGCGGAGAGGGTGTCGGCACAGATACGCAGTATTTT
d_call: TRBD1; clone_size: NA; v_call: TRBV19; j_call: TRBJ2-2; cdr3_aa: CASISGGAGELFF; cdr3_nt: TGTGCCAGTATTTCAGGGGGAGCCGGGGAGCTGTTTTTT
d_call: TRBD1; clone_size: NA; v_call: TRBV4-2; j_call: TRBJ1-4; cdr3_aa: CTRGIQGKKEKLFF; cdr3_nt: TGTACCAGGGGGATTCAGGGTAAGAAGGAAAAACTGTTTTTT
d_call: NA; clone_size: once; v_call: TRBV7-2; j_call: TRBJ1-1; cdr3_aa: CASSLEQRNTEAFF; cdr3_nt: TGTGCCAGCAGCTTAGAACAAAGGAACACTGAAGCTTTCTTT
d_call: NA; clone_size: NA; v_call: TRBV19; j_call: TRBJ2-7; cdr3_aa: CASSISWGAYEQYF; cdr3_nt: TGTGCCAGTAGTATTTCCTGGGGCGCCTACGAGCAGTACTTC
d_call: NA; clone_size: NA; v_call: TRBV13; j_call: TRBJ2-7; cdr3_aa: CASSARGKGGAMSYEQYF; cdr3_nt: TGTGCCAGCAGCGCCCGGGGGAAGGGGGGGGCGATGTCCTACGAGCAGTACTTC
d_call: NA; clone_size: NA; v_call: TRBV7-9; j_call: TRBJ1-3; cdr3_aa: CASSLLYRGSGNTIYF; cdr3_nt: TGTGCCAGCAGCTTACTTTATCGGGGGTCCGGAAACACCATATATTTT
d_call: NA; clone_size: NA; v_call: TRBV4-2; j_call: TRBJ1-5; cdr3_aa: CASSQEKGDPVGQPQHF; cdr3_nt: TGTGCCAGCAGCCAAGAGAAGGGGGATCCGGTGGGTCAGCCCCAGCATTTT
d_call: NA; clone_size: NA; v_call: TRBV15; j_call: TRBJ2-1; cdr3_aa: CATEADQANEQFF; cdr3_nt: TGTGCCACCGAGGCAGACCAAGCCAATGAGCAGTTCTTC
d_call: NA; clone_size: once; v_call: TRBV6-5; j_call: TRBJ1-2; cdr3_aa: CASSLQGPGYGYTF; cdr3_nt: TGTGCCAGCAGCCTACAGGGACCGGGCTATGGCTACACCTTC
d_call: NA; clone_size: NA; v_call: TRBV7-2; j_call: TRBJ2-1; cdr3_aa: CASSLPDYYNEQFF; cdr3_nt: TGTGCCAGCAGCCTCCCGGACTACTACAATGAGCAGTTCTTC
d_call: NA; clone_size: NA; v_call: TRBV5-5; j_call: TRBJ2-7; cdr3_aa: CASSPPGSYEQYF; cdr3_nt: TGTGCCAGCAGCCCCCCGGGGTCCTACGAGCAGTACTTC
d_call: TRBD1; clone_size: few; v_call: TRBV5-8; j_call: TRBJ2-7; cdr3_aa: CASSVQGAHEQYF; cdr3_nt: TGTGCCAGCAGTGTTCAGGGGGCCCACGAGCAGTACTTC
d_call: TRBD2; clone_size: few; v_call: TRBV6-6; j_call: TRBJ2-7; cdr3_aa: CASLGKGLEPLEQYF; cdr3_nt: TGTGCCAGCCTCGGCAAGGGACTAGAGCCGCTCGAGCAGTACTTC
d_call: NA; clone_size: NA; v_call: TRBV9; j_call: TRBJ1-6; cdr3_aa: CASSVEDSFNSPLHF; cdr3_nt: TGTGCCAGCAGCGTAGAGGACAGCTTCAATTCACCCCTCCACTTT